The next 32 T cell receptor beta chains were all read from a single sample in a study of blood T cell repertoires in COVID-19 (TCRdb year 2020). The method was the immunoSEQ multiplex PCR assay. Not all clones reach the TCRdb copy of this immuneACCESS table, which keeps in-frame sequences only. Checked studies attribute under half of the gap to unresolved V genes and leave the rest unexplained. This sample has 240,000 or so clones in its table, and roughly nine tenths of those were observed once. More than 6% of the sample goes to the ten largest clones. The material sequenced was peripheral blood. The receptors come from a man in his fifties or sixties who had recovered from COVID-19.

This clone appeared many times. V is TRBV7-2 and J is TRBJ2-3; D uncertain. The length of the CDR3 is 15 residues. Germline V gene lookup returns CDR1 SGHTA and CDR2 FQGNSA. V lost 1 base and J 2 bases, leaving 10 bases between the germline ends. The DNA for the CDR3 is TGTGCCAGCAGCTTAGATGGCAGACTCACAGATACGCAGTATTTT. Protein sequence: CASSLDGRLTDTQYF.

The V gene is TRBV5-1, the J gene TRBJ1-6; 7 bases are a match to TRBD1. This CDR3 has 13 amino acids. V trimming: 8 bases; J trimming: 7 bases; junction bases outside the gene matches: 6. Per the germline V gene, CDR1 is SGHRS and CDR2 is YFSETQ. CDR3 in amino acids: CASRQGPNSPLHF. Here the CDR3 DNA reads TGCGCCAGTCGACAGGGTCCAAATTCACCCCTCCACTTT.

The chain carries TRBV28 and TRBJ2-7, with a possible D match to TRBD1 (6 bases). The CDR3 length is 17 residues. Germline loops: CDR1 MDHEN, CDR2 SYDVKM. Trimming pared 6 bases from V and 2 bases from J, leaving 23 bases between. CDR3 DNA sequence: TGTGCCAGCAGCTCGTCCCGCCAGGGGACGACCACCTACGAGCAGTACTTC. This sequence encodes CASSSSRQGTTTYEQYF.

This rearrangement joins TRBV19 to TRBJ2-5; D is unresolved. CDR1 is LNHDA, CDR2 SQIVND, per germline (reference sequence). The V end lost 5 bases, the J end lost 4 bases, and 17 bases lay between the germline ends. This CDR3 is built from 15 residues. CDR3 sequence (DNA): TGTGCCAGTAGTGTCGGCGAGACTCGTGCAGAGACCCAGTACTTC. It translates to CASSVGETRAETQYF.

This sequence joins TRBV15 and TRBJ2-4, with 7 positions matching TRBD1. The V gene's germline CDR1 is LNHNV and CDR2 YYDKDF (reference sequence). J lost 2 bases, V lost 3 bases, and 16 bases had no gene match. This CDR3 region has 19 residues. CDR3 loop: CATSSGQENYTGTKNIQYF. CDR3 nucleotide sequence: TGTGCCACCAGCAGCGGACAGGAAAACTATACTGGGACCAAAAACATTCAGTACTTC.

V and J are TRBV18 and TRBJ2-3, with 7 bases fitting TRBD2. This CDR3 comprises 16 residues. Looked up from germline, CDR1 is KGHSH and CDR2 is LQKENI. The V and J ends lost 2 bases and 0 bases, in that order; junction bases with no gene match: 5. This CDR3 is CASSPVGGTSTDTQYF. CDR3 in DNA: TGTGCCAGCTCACCAGTGGGGGGGACTAGCACAGATACGCAGTATTTT. The variable domain in full, with the rest retrieved from reference TRBV18 and TRBJ2-3, is NAGVMQNPRHLVRRRGQEARLRCSPMKGHSHVYWYRQLPEEGLKFMVYLQKENIIDESGMPKERFSAEFPKEGPSILRIQQVVRGDSAAYFCASSPVGGTSTDTQYFGPGTRLTVL.

The chain recombines TRBV5-1 with TRBJ2-1, with 11 bases matching TRBD2. The trim removed 8 bases at V and 10 bases at J, leaving 2 bases unmatched. The germline CDR1 and CDR2 sequences are SGHRS and YFSETQ. The CDR3 is made up of 11 amino acids. CDR3 region: CASASGGEQFF. DNA for the CDR3: TGCGCCAGTGCTAGCGGGGGGGAGCAGTTCTTC.

The rearrangement joins TRBV7-8 to TRBJ1-2, with a tentative D call TRBD1 (6 bases). The length of the CDR3 is 17 residues. CDR1 is SGHVS, CDR2 FQNEAQ, per germline. Deletions cut 5 bases from V and 4 bases from J, with 23 bases between. This CDR3 reads CASSPSRTAWLVYGYTF. For the CDR3, the DNA is TGTGCCAGCAGCCCCAGCAGGACAGCTTGGTTGGTCTATGGCTACACCTTC.

The genes are TRBV5-1 and TRBJ2-2, with D possibly matching TRBD1 (6 bases). The CDR3 loop spans 15 amino acids. The ends were cut back, 5 bases at V and 5 bases at J, with 16 bases in the middle. Germline V gene lookup returns CDR1 SGHRS and CDR2 YFSETQ. CDR3 amino acids: CASRSIWGPTGELFF. CDR3 sequence (DNA): TGCGCCAGCAGATCGATATGGGGGCCTACCGGGGAGCTGTTTTTT.

This chain links TRBV19 with TRBJ1-5; D call uncertain. Germline V lookup: CDR1 LNHDA, CDR2 SQIVND (reference sequence). The V end was cut by 3 bases, the J end by 1 base, with 7 bases between. The CDR3 is made up of 14 amino acids. The CDR3 here is CASSIRVSNQPQHF. The CDR3 region has the DNA TGTGCCAGTAGTATCCGCGTAAGCAATCAGCCCCAGCATTTT.

The chain uses TRBV14 and TRBJ1-1, with D maybe TRBD1 (5 bases). V shed 4 bases and J shed 0 bases, with 6 bases lying between them. This CDR3 has 13 residues. CDR1 and CDR2 (germline): SGHDN, FVKESK. CDR3 coding DNA: TGTGCCAGCAGCCGGACACTGAACACTGAAGCTTTCTTT. This gives the protein CASSRTLNTEAFF.

This chain links TRBV13 with TRBJ2-5; 14 bases fit TRBD2. Germline V CDR1 and CDR2: PRHDT, FYEKMQ (reference sequence). The CDR3 length is 19 residues. V shed 0 bases, J shed 5 bases, and the junction held 11 bases outside the gene matches. CDR3 amino acids: CASSLGGTTSGGARETQYF. CDR3 nucleotides: TGTGCCAGCAGCTTAGGCGGTACGACTAGCGGGGGGGCCAGGGAGACCCAGTACTTC.

V usage is TRBV10-2 and J usage is TRBJ2-3; 7 positions agree with TRBD2. CDR3 length: 16 residues. The germline CDR1 and CDR2 sequences are WSHSY and SAAADI. J lost 1 base, V lost 7 bases, and 11 bases had no gene match. The CDR3 spells CASKGHRLAGTDTQYF. CDR3 sequence (DNA): TGCGCCAGCAAAGGCCACCGACTAGCTGGCACAGATACGCAGTATTTT.

V usage is TRBV7-9 and J usage is TRBJ1-1, with TRBD1 matching over 11 bases. There are 14 residues in the CDR3. The junction had 2 bases not matched to a gene; V was cut back by 8 bases and J by 0 bases. The germline V gene has CDR1 SEHNR and CDR2 FQNEAQ (reference sequence). In nucleotides, the CDR3 is TGTGCCAGCGGGACAGGGGGAATGAACACTGAAGCTTTCTTT. This codes for CASGTGGMNTEAFF.

The chain is built from TRBV21-1 and TRBJ1-2; the table's TRBD1 call for D was not verified on the DNA. TRBV21-1 is termed a pseudogene. The CDR3 is 15 residues long. CDR3 DNA: TGTGCCAGCAGCGCACGGGACAGGGTTGGACGCGGCTACACCTTC. As protein: CASSARDRVGRGYTF.

By its share, this clone is medium-sized. The CDR3 coding sequence is TGTGCCAGCAGTGAAGACGACGGGACTGGCCCCTACGAGCAGTACGTC. Translating gives CASSEDDGTGPYEQYV. The chain links TRBV6-1 to TRBJ2-7, with D possibly being TRBD2 (6 bases). The CDR3 runs 16 residues. V lost 1 base to trimming and J lost 2 bases, with 15 bases between them. CDR1 and CDR2 from the germline V gene are MNHNS and SASEGT.

This chain connects TRBV19 to TRBJ2-1; 7 bases map to TRBD2. V lost 7 bases to trimming and J lost 6 bases; unmatched junction nucleotides: 9. Looked up from germline, CDR1 is LNHDA and CDR2 is SQIVND (reference sequence). CDR3 size: 14 residues. CDR3 residues: CASTRQSGGNEQFF. The CDR3 nucleotides are TGTGCCAGTACCAGGCAGTCGGGGGGCAATGAGCAGTTCTTC.

V is TRBV5-1 and J is TRBJ1-4; 7 bases are shared with TRBD1. J was trimmed by 0 bases and V by 2 bases; bases with no gene match: 1. Germline CDR1 reads SGHRS; CDR2 reads YFSETQ. The CDR3 loop spans 15 amino acids. CDR3: CASSLTGATNEKLFF. The CDR3 coding sequence is TGCGCCAGCAGCTTAACAGGGGCAACTAATGAAAAACTGTTTTTT. The variable domain in full, with the rest retrieved from reference TRBV5-1 and TRBJ1-4, is KAGVTQTPRYLIKTRGQQVTLSCSPISGHRSVSWYQQTPGQGLQFLFEYFSETQRNKGNFPGRFSGRQFSNSRSEMNVSTLELGDSALYLCASSLTGATNEKLFFGSGTQLSVL.

The genes are TRBV27 and TRBJ2-3; D call uncertain. Germline V gives CDR1 MNHEY, CDR2 SMNVEV (reference sequence). V lost 0 bases to trimming and J lost 0 bases, with 10 bases between them. The CDR3 spans 16 residues. The CDR3 here is CASSLSLDPSTDTQYF. DNA for the CDR3: TGTGCCAGCAGTTTATCTCTAGACCCTAGCACAGATACGCAGTATTTT.

The chain recombines TRBV7-9 with TRBJ1-2, with 9 bases matching TRBD1. Trimming removed 3 bases from V and 12 bases from J; junction bases left unmatched: 5. This CDR3 has 12 amino acids. From germline, CDR1 is SEHNR and CDR2 FQNEAQ (reference sequence). The CDR3 nucleotides are TGTGCCAGCAGCTTGGGGACAGGGACCCACACCTTC. It encodes CASSLGTGTHTF. The full variable domain, completed using reference TRBV7-9 and TRBJ1-2, is DTGVSQNPRHKITKRGQNVTFRCDPISEHNRLYWYRQTLGQGPEFLTYFQNEAQLEKSRLLSDRFSAERPKGSFSTLEIQRTEQGDSAMYLCASSLGTGTHTFGSGTRLTVV.

The V and J genes are TRBV24-1 and TRBJ1-5, with D uncertain. This CDR3 spans 13 amino acids. The V and J ends lost 6 bases and 4 bases respectively, with 9 bases between them. Germline V gene lookup returns CDR1 KGHDR and CDR2 SFDVKD. This chain's CDR3 is CATSSRRNQPQHF. The DNA for the CDR3 is TGTGCCACCAGTTCCCGGAGAAATCAGCCCCAGCATTTT.

The chain uses TRBV11-2 and TRBJ2-4; perhaps TRBD2 as D (6 bases). Germline V CDR1 and CDR2: SGHAT, FQNNGV. V shed 10 bases and J shed 6 bases, with 16 bases lying between them. The CDR3 loop spans 13 amino acids. Here the CDR3 DNA reads TGTGCCACGAGGCAGGGCGGGGTAAACATTCAGTACTTC. Its protein is CATRQGGVNIQYF.

The chain is built from TRBV7-8 and TRBJ2-5, with 7 bases aligning to TRBD1. The V gene's germline CDR1 is SGHVS and CDR2 FQNEAQ. The length of the CDR3 is 14 residues. Losses at the gene ends were 1 base for V and 4 bases for J; bases not matched to a gene: 3. The CDR3 region has the DNA TGTGCCAGCAGCTTAGGGAACAGGGGAGAGACCCAGTACTTC. Translating it yields CASSLGNRGETQYF.

The genes are TRBV5-4 and TRBJ2-1; TRBD2 matches 13 bases. The CDR3 consists of 15 residues. Germline V CDR1 and CDR2: SGHNT, YYREEE (reference sequence). V lost 3 bases, J lost 6 bases, and 3 bases stayed unmatched. CDR3 sequence (DNA): TGTGCCAGCAGCTCTACTAGCGGGGGGGCCAATGAGCAGTTCTTC. Translating it yields CASSSTSGGANEQFF.

This clone came up once. The genes are TRBV3-1 (or the pseudogene TRBV3-2) and TRBJ2-4; D is possibly TRBD1 (6 bases). CDR1 is LGHDT and CDR2 is YNNKEL in the germline V gene (reference sequence). The CDR3 is 13 residues long. Trimming took off 4 bases at V and 7 bases at J, with 11 bases between the two ends. CDR3 loop: CASSLKGVNIQYF. The CDR3, as DNA: TGTGCCAGCAGCCTTAAGGGGGTTAACATTCAGTACTTC.

The J gene is TRBJ1-6, the V gene TRBV19; 7 nucleotides line up with TRBD1. CDR3 length equals 16 residues. J gave up 8 bases and V 4 bases, and 11 bases lay outside the gene matches. Germline assignment: CDR1 LNHDA and CDR2 SQIVND (reference sequence). CDR3 coding DNA: TGTGCCAGTAGTACCGATAAGACAGGGATCCATTCACCCCTCCACTTT. Amino acid sequence: CASSTDKTGIHSPLHF.

This chain connects TRBV28 to TRBJ1-5; D call uncertain. The V gene's germline CDR1 is MDHEN and CDR2 SYDVKM. The V gene lost 10 bases and the J gene lost 4 bases, with 5 bases spanning the gap. There are 10 residues in the CDR3. The CDR3 region has the DNA TGTGCCACCGGTAATCAGCCCCAGCATTTT. Its protein is CATGNQPQHF.

The chain has TRBV5-5 and TRBJ2-7; possibly TRBD1 for D (6 bases). The V end lost 0 bases, the J end lost 3 bases, and 16 bases lay between the germline ends. The CDR3 contains 16 residues. The V gene's germline CDR1 is SGHKS and CDR2 YYEKEE (reference sequence). CDR3 protein: CASSLEDRQEFYEQYV. CDR3 in DNA: TGTGCCAGCAGCTTGGAGGATAGACAGGAGTTCTACGAGCAGTACGTC.

This clone has only one observation. Here the CDR3 reads CASSPRQVLAKNIQYF. The CDR3, as DNA: TGTGCCAGCAGCCCTCGACAGGTTCTAGCCAAAAACATTCAGTACTTC. V is TRBV5-6 and J is TRBJ2-4; D may be TRBD1 (6 bases). The CDR3 runs to 16 residues. V was cut by 4 bases and J by 0 bases, with 14 bases left in between. CDR1 is SGHDT, CDR2 YYEEEE, per germline.

The chain recombines TRBV6-5 with TRBJ1-1, with 10 bases lining up with TRBD1. Trimming removed 2 bases from V and 11 bases from J; junction bases left unmatched: 8. The CDR3 has 14 residues. Germline V gene sequence: CDR1 MNHEY, CDR2 SVGAGI. The CDR3: CASSYTRDRGYAFF. The CDR3, as DNA: TGTGCCAGCAGTTACACTCGGGACAGGGGTTACGCTTTCTTT.

The table lists this clone with a count of one. The rearrangement joins TRBV25-1 to TRBJ1-5; no clear D gene. The CDR3 loop spans 15 amino acids. Germline V gene lookup returns CDR1 MGHDK and CDR2 SYGVNS. Trimming cost V 1 base and J 2 bases, with 9 bases left between them. The CDR3 loop reads CASSELSAGNQPQHF. For the CDR3, the DNA is TGTGCCAGCAGTGAATTATCGGCGGGCAATCAGCCCCAGCATTTT.

The V and J genes are TRBV6-5 and TRBJ1-5; 12 nucleotides line up with TRBD1. Germline V lookup: CDR1 MNHEY, CDR2 SVGAGI. The CDR3 is made up of 14 amino acids. V lost 6 bases to trimming and J lost 7 bases; unmatched junction nucleotides: 4. The CDR3 sequence: CASRGQGAWQPQHF. DNA for the CDR3: TGTGCCAGCAGGGGACAGGGGGCTTGGCAGCCCCAGCATTTT.